This T cell receptor (beta chain) was identified in a study of naive and memory T cell subsets. Study findings and constraints: In naive cells, over 95% of TCR sequences were seen only once.

The CDR3 spans 15 residues. The trim removed 4 bases at V and 1 base at J, leaving 5 bases unmatched. The germline CDR1 and CDR2 sequences are SGHRS and YFSETQ. Cells stained for CD3, CD4, CD8, CD45RA and CD27 were sorted into four subsets. The beta constant-region primer was an equimolar mix of two oligonucleotides covering TRBC1 and TRBC2. Via MiXCR, TCRdb re-called the UMI-ligation and nested PCR reads, giving one row per CDR3 protein. The data hold about 80,000 distinct CDR3 sequences, with about an eighth observed a single time. This clonotype has ten or more counts. Its antigen remains unidentified.

The source material was central memory CD4+ T cells from blood. The TCR sequence derives from a human donor in good health. The rearrangement joins TRBV5-1 to TRBJ2-1, with 7 positions matching TRBD2. The CDR3 sequence is CASSHPAGSYNEQFF. The CDR3 nucleotides read TGCGCCAGCAGCCACCCAGCGGGGTCCTACAATGAGCAGTTCTTC. Full variable domain (missing parts from reference TRBV5-1 and TRBJ2-1): KAGVTQTPRYLIKTRGQQVTLSCSPISGHRSVSWYQQTPGQGLQFLFEYFSETQRNKGNFPGRFSGRQFSNSRSEMNVSTLELGDSALYLCASSHPAGSYNEQFFGPGTRLTVL.